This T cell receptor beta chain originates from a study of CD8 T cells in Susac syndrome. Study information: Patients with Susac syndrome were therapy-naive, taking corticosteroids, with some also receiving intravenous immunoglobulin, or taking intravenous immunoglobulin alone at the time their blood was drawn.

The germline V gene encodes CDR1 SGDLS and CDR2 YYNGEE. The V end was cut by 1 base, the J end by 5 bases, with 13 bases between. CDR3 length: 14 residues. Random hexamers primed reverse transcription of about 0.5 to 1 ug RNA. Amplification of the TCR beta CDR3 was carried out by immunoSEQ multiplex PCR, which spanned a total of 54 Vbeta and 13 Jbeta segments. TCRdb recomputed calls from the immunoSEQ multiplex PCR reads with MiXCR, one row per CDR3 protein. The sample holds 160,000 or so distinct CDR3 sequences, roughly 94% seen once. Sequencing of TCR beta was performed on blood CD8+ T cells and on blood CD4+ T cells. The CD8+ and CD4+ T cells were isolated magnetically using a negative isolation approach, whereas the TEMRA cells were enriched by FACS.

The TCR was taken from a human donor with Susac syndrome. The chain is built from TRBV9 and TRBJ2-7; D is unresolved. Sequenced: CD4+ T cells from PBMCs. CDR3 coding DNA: TGTGCCAGCAGCGTATCCCCCGTAGGTAACGAGCAGTACTTC. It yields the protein CASSVSPVGNEQYF.